The clone carrying this T cell receptor (beta chain) was seen at least ten times. TCRdb independently ran MiXCR on the 5' RACE reads; one entry per CDR3 protein. The data contain about 240,000 distinct CDR3 sequences, roughly 12% of them singletons. These data come from a study of identical twins. Healthy Caucasian individuals made up all the donors. The germline V gene has CDR1 DFQATT and CDR2 SNEGSKA (reference sequence). The CDR3 is 12 amino acids. Trimming stripped 2 bases from V and 4 bases from J, with 7 bases between. These same data were also listed under a study on yellow fever vaccine responses in identical twins.

Sequenced material: memory (CD45RO+) T cells sorted from blood. This clonotype was obtained from a woman under 30 in good health. The chain has TRBV20-1 and TRBJ2-3; D is perhaps TRBD2 (5 bases). CDR3 in amino acids: CSARFGADTQYF. The CDR3 coding sequence is TGCAGTGCTAGATTCGGGGCAGATACGCAGTATTTT.